This TCR beta chain comes out of a study of blood T cell repertoires in COVID-19 (dated by TCRdb to 2018 to 2020). In the study overall: Collaborator samples came from the United States, Italy and Spain and covered acute and convalescent phases of COVID-19. The material from the prospective study consisted of cDNA or gDNA derived from T cells, B-cell-depleted T cells, or PBMCs. The repertoires were released in a freely available public database meant as a resource for research on the immune response to SARS-CoV-2. Where available, HLA class I and class II types were obtained from metadata supplied by the sample provider rather than from assay-based typing. Subjects who had been exposed to COVID-19, were actively infected with it, or had recovered from it provided the deeply sampled blood TCRbeta repertoires that made up the dataset. Nearly every sample came with metadata listing a de-identified subject ID, COVID-19 status, age in years and sex. Samples were obtained from the ongoing ImmuneRACE study (first 160 participants) and from about 1,300 subjects provided by 6 global collaborators.

This clone was counted between two and nine times. The target of this receptor is not known. The record has no base qualities; no much larger clone is one base away. General findings and caveats noted by the study authors: The quantity of clinical and demographic metadata differed by source and by participant and was supplied without curation.

TCRbeta CDR3 regions were amplified from genomic DNA using the immunoSEQ Assay, a bias-controlled multiplex PCR. The study's processing was this. Within the assay, amplification of reference gene primers was used to estimate how many nucleated cells each sample contained. To quantify the absolute abundance of each unique TCRbeta CDR3 rearrangement, sequence reads were collapsed and filtered. For each sample, productive Simpson clonality was calculated as the square root of Simpson's diversity index over productive rearrangements. TCRdb carries this immuneACCESS record with in-frame sequences only. Its versions omit some clonotypes, under half of them owing to an unresolved V gene in the studies checked, with the rest unexplained. V and J calls and clone size are given by that table; D and trimming were obtained from the DNA. Across this sample there are 95,000 to 100,000 clones, with around 87% seen only once. The ten largest clones take up roughly 12% of the sample.

For CDR1 and CDR2, the germline V gene lists MDHEN and SYDVKM. The CDR3 sequence holds 11 residues, the cysteine and phenylalanine included. Here the CDR3 DNA is all that survives: 33 bases in frame from base 1. The V and J ends are trimmed by 3 bases and 4 bases, leaving 4 bases between them. Collaborating institutions collected whole blood in K2EDTA tubes following their own protocols. For TCRbeta analysis, collaborators shipped samples in one of three forms: frozen whole blood, isolated PBMCs, or DNA extracted from either of those sample types. Sequenced sample: peripheral blood. Recombination connected TRBV28 to TRBJ2-7; the D gene is not confidently resolved. The receptor comes from a woman under 40 with acute or convalescent COVID-19. Here is the DNA: TGTGCCAGCAGTTTCGGGTACGAGCAGTACTTC. This codes for CASSFGYEQYF.